Described below is a single T cell receptor beta chain sequence and its context. Sequencing used immunoSEQ multiplex PCR; TCRdb keeps in-frame clones, though not all of them. The sample lists fewer than 1.6 million clones; just under 99% were seen once. The data originate from a study of shared clonotypes between healthy human individuals. Turning to the study itself: A couple of female and a few male donors aged 18 to 49 were enrolled. CD4 naive and memory got three plates each, CD8 naive two, CD8 memory one.

There are 11 residues in the CDR3. CDR1 SGHTA and CDR2 FQGNSA come from the germline V gene. The V gene lost 4 bases and the J gene lost 4 bases, with 4 bases spanning the gap. Nashville, Tennessee was home to all donors, who were Caucasian adults. It was into CD45RA+ naive and CD45RA-negative memory subsets that the CD4+ cells were split. The V gene is TRBV7-2, the J gene TRBJ1-1; D ambiguous. The specimen was naive CD4+ T cells sorted from blood. Subset defined: CD45RA+ positively selected. This sequence originates from a man aged 30 to 39 in good health. CDR3 bases: TGTGCCAGCAGCTCGTCCACTGAAGCTTTCTTT. Translation gives CASSSSTEAFF.